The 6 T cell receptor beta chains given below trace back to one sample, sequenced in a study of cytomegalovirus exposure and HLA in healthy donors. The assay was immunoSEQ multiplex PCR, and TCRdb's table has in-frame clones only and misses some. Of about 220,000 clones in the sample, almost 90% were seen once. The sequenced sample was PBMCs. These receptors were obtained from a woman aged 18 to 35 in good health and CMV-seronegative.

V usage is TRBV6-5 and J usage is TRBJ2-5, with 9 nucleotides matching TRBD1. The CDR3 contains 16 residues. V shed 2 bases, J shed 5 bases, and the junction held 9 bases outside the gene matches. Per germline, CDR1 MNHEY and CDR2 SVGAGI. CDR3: CASSYRLQGAGETQYF. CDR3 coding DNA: TGTGCCAGCAGTTACCGGTTACAGGGGGCGGGGGAGACCCAGTACTTC.

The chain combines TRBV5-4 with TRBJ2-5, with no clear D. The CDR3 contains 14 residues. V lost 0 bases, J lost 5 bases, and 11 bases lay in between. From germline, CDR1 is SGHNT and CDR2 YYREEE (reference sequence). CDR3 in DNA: TGTGCCAGCAGCTTGGCCCCTAGTAGGGAGACCCAGTACTTC. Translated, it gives CASSLAPSRETQYF.

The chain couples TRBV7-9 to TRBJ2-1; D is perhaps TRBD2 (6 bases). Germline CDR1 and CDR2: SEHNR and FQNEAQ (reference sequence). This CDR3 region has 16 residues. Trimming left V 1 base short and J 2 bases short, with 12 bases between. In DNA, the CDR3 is TGTGCCAGCAGCTTAGTTCCGGGGGATCCCTACAATGAGCAGTTCTTC. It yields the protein CASSLVPGDPYNEQFF.

CDR3 in DNA: TGCGCCAGCAGCTTGGTGGCGGGAGACACCGGGGAGCTGTTTTTT. The encoded protein is CASSLVAGDTGELFF. The chain is built from TRBV5-1 and TRBJ2-2; 7 bases fit TRBD2. CDR1 and CDR2 (germline): SGHRS, YFSETQ. V lost 0 bases, J lost 3 bases, and 2 bases stayed unmatched. CDR3 length: 15 residues.

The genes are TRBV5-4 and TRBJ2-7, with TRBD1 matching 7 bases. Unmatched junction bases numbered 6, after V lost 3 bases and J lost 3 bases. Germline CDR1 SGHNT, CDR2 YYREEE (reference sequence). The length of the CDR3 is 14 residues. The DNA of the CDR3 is TGTGCCAGCAGCTCCCCAGGACAGGACTACGAGCAGTACTTC. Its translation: CASSSPGQDYEQYF.

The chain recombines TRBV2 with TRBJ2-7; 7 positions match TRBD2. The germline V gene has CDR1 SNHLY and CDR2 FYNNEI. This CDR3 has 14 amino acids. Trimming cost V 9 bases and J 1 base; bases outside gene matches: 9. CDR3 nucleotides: TGTGCCAGTACTACGGGACTACATTCCTACGAGCAGTACTTC. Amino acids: CASTTGLHSYEQYF.